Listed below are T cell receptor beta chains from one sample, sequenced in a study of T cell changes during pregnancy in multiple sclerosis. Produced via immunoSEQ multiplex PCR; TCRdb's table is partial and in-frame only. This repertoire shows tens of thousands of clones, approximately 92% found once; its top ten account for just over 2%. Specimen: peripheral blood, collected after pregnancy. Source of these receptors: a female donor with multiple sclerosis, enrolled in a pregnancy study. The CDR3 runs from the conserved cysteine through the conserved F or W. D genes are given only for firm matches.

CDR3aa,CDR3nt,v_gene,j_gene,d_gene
CASSPSGSSNQPQHF,TGTGCCAGCAGCCCGTCGGGATCCTCGAATCAGCCCCAGCATTTT,TRBV6-5,TRBJ1-5,.
CASSGGTGGGLEQYF,TGTGCCAGCAGCGGGGGGACAGGGGGTGGGCTGGAGCAGTACTTC,TRBV5-6,TRBJ2-7,TRBD1
CAWTPGQGPLLSRTTYEQYF,TGTGCCTGGACCCCCGGACAGGGGCCCCTTCTCTCCCGTACAACTTATGAGCAGTACTTC,TRBV30,TRBJ2-7,TRBD1
CATRDFDYGYTF,TGTGCCACCCGGGACTTCGACTATGGCTACACCTTC,TRBV6-1,TRBJ1-2,.
CASSFGLAGVQETQYF,TGTGCCAGCAGCTTCGGACTAGCGGGAGTCCAAGAGACCCAGTACTTC,TRBV5-4,TRBJ2-5,TRBD2
CASSHGGGLAVSYEQYF,TGTGCCAGCAGCCATGGAGGGGGACTAGCGGTGTCTTACGAGCAGTACTTC,TRBV4-2,TRBJ2-7,TRBD2
CSVEGTHSYEQYF,TGCAGCGTCGAAGGGACTCACTCCTACGAGCAGTACTTC,TRBV29-1,TRBJ2-7,.
CASSLVSSGTYNEQFF,TGCGCCAGCAGCTTGGTGTCTAGCGGGACCTACAATGAGCAGTTCTTC,TRBV5-1,TRBJ2-1,TRBD2
CASNPGQPYNEQFF,TGTGCCAGCAACCCGGGACAACCTTACAATGAGCAGTTCTTC,TRBV2,TRBJ2-1,.
CASSMGGLANEQFF,TGTGCCAGTAGTATGGGGGGACTAGCAAATGAGCAGTTCTTC,TRBV19,TRBJ2-1,TRBD2
CASSLAGGSNEQFF,TGTGCCAGCAGCTTAGCGGGGGGGAGCAATGAGCAGTTCTTC,TRBV7-2,TRBJ2-1,TRBD2
CASSSTDRVDQPQHF,TGTGCCAGCAGTTCGACAGACAGGGTGGATCAGCCCCAGCATTTT,TRBV27,TRBJ1-5,TRBD1
CASSQDPPPSGVAYNEQFF,TGCGCCAGCAGCCAAGATCCGCCCCCCAGCGGGGTCGCCTACAATGAGCAGTTCTTC,TRBV4-1,TRBJ2-1,TRBD2
CASSSTGILFPDSGNTIYF,TGTGCCAGCAGCTCCACCGGGATACTCTTTCCTGACTCTGGAAACACCATATATTTT,TRBV5-6,TRBJ1-3,.
CASSALTGSEGYTF,TGTGCCAGCAGCGCCCTGACAGGATCGGAGGGCTACACCTTC,TRBV9,TRBJ1-2,.
CASSEWQGGDYGYTF,TGTGCCAGCAGTGAATGGCAGGGGGGCGATTATGGCTACACCTTC,TRBV6-1,TRBJ1-2,TRBD1
CASSPTSGGETQYF,TGTGCCAGCTCACCCACTAGCGGGGGAGAGACCCAGTACTTC,TRBV18,TRBJ2-5,TRBD2
CASSYRASGDYEQYF,TGTGCCAGCAGTTACCGGGCTAGCGGGGATTACGAGCAGTACTTC,TRBV6-6,TRBJ2-7,TRBD2
CASKSGVGSYNEQFF,TGTGCCAGCAAAAGCGGGGTAGGGTCCTACAATGAGCAGTTCTTC,TRBV27,TRBJ2-1,TRBD2
CASSQRDGASGGTSTDTQYF,TGCGCCAGCAGCCAAAGGGACGGGGCTAGCGGGGGGACCTCCACAGATACGCAGTATTTT,TRBV4-3,TRBJ2-3,TRBD2
CASSPAGVGRLTYEQYF,TGTGCCAGCAGCCCGGCGGGGGTGGGGCGCCTGACCTACGAGCAGTACTTC,TRBV7-9,TRBJ2-7,TRBD2
CASSFWREGEKLFF,TGTGCCAGCAGTTTTTGGAGGGAGGGAGAAAAACTGTTTTTT,TRBV27,TRBJ1-4,.
CASSSLGAVNQPQHF,TGTGCCAGTAGTAGTTTGGGGGCAGTAAATCAGCCCCAGCATTTT,TRBV19,TRBJ1-5,.
CASSFTTGTPGNTIYF,TGTGCCAGCAGCTTTACGACAGGAACTCCTGGAAACACCATATATTTT,TRBV11-1,TRBJ1-3,.
CASSGTGRYGSNQPQHF,TGTGCCAGCAGTGGGACAGGGCGCTACGGTAGCAATCAGCCCCAGCATTTT,TRBV6-1,TRBJ1-5,TRBD1
CASSESLGQSYEQYF,TGCGCCAGCAGTGAGTCGCTGGGACAGAGTTACGAGCAGTACTTC,TRBV10-2,TRBJ2-7,TRBD1